These T cell receptor beta chains were read from a single sample in a study of breast tumors, draining lymph nodes, adjacent tissues. Each CDR3 protein is one row after TCRdb ran MiXCR on the multiplex PCR reads. Among 150,000 to 200,000 distinct CDR3 sequences listed, roughly a third were seen once. Sequencing input: axillary lymph node tissue. Source of these receptors: a female donor with breast cancer. Some clones in this sample may be carry-over from other donors' samples. Both conserved end residues are part of each CDR3. A D gene is named only where the DNA matches it firmly. Not every row has a clone size; where given, it reads once, few, many or a size class.

DNA,CDR3,size,V,D,J
TGCAGTGCGAAGAGGGGGGGCCGGAACACTGAAGCTTTCTTT,CSAKRGGRNTEAFF,-,TRBV20-1,-,TRBJ1-1
TGTGCCAGCAGTAGCGACCCTGTGGACATTCAGTACTTC,CASSSDPVDIQYF,-,TRBV12-3/TRBV12-4,-,TRBJ2-4
TGTGCCACCAGGGGAGGGGGCAGGGGTGAAGCTTTCTTT,CATRGGGRGEAFF,-,TRBV24-1,TRBD1,TRBJ1-1
TGTGCCAGCAGACCCGGGACAGGGTCCACCGGGGAGCTGTTTTTT,CASRPGTGSTGELFF,many,TRBV7-8,TRBD1,TRBJ2-2
TGTGCCAGTAGTTCGGATAGCGGTGCTGGAAACACCATATATTTT,CASSSDSGAGNTIYF,once,TRBV19,-,TRBJ1-3
TGTGCCACCAGGGACAGGGGGGACAATGAGCAGTTCTTC,CATRDRGDNEQFF,many,TRBV24-1,TRBD1,TRBJ2-1
TGCGCCAGCAGCCCGGTACAGGGTGGAAATTCACCCCTCCACTTT,CASSPVQGGNSPLHF,many,TRBV4-1,-,TRBJ1-6
TGTGCCAGCAGAGGAAAGGACAAAACCTACGAGCAGTACTTC,CASRGKDKTYEQYF,many,TRBV6-2/TRBV6-3,-,TRBJ2-7
TGTGCCTGGAGTAGCAATATGGGGGAGGGGAATGAAAAACTGTTTTTT,CAWSSNMGEGNEKLFF,many,TRBV30,-,TRBJ1-4
TGTGCCAGCAGCGTACTGGGGGCGCCGGATGGCTACACCTTC,CASSVLGAPDGYTF,-,TRBV9,-,TRBJ1-2
TGTGCCAGCAGACCCAGGGGAGGGTCGGTCGGGAACACTGAAGCTTTCTTT,CASRPRGGSVGNTEAFF,-,TRBV2,-,TRBJ1-1
TGTGCCACCAGTAGCACCGGGGAGCTGTTTTTT,CATSSTGELFF,many,TRBV15,-,TRBJ2-2
TGCAGTGCGGGACAGGGGAATGAAAAACTGTTTTTT,CSAGQGNEKLFF,-,TRBV20-1,TRBD1,TRBJ1-4
TGTGCCACTAGAGGAAGGGAAGGGCGGCTCCGCGTTAGGGATCAGCCCCAGCATTTT,CATRGREGRLRVRDQPQHF,many,TRBV2,-,TRBJ1-5
TGCAGCGTTGAAGAAAGACGGCCAATTGGAGGCTACACCTTC,CSVEERRPIGGYTF,-,TRBV29-1,-,TRBJ1-2
TGCGCCAGCAGCACTTCCGGGACAGCGACCTACGAGCAGTACTTC,CASSTSGTATYEQYF,-,TRBV5-1,TRBD1,TRBJ2-7
TGTGCCAGCAGTTCCCGGACCACCGCCGGGGAGCTGTTTTTT,CASSSRTTAGELFF,many,TRBV6-5,-,TRBJ2-2
TGTGCCAGCAGCTCTCACGGGGGGGGCGCCGGCACTGAAGCTTTCTTT,CASSSHGGGAGTEAFF,few,TRBV7-3,-,TRBJ1-1
TGTGCCAGCTCACCCTCACAGGAGAACTATGGCTACACCTTC,CASSPSQENYGYTF,many,TRBV18,-,TRBJ1-2
TGCAGTGCTGGACTAGCGGGGGCTCGGGGAGCGACCCAGTACTTC,CSAGLAGARGATQYF,many,TRBV20-1,TRBD2,TRBJ2-5
TGTGCCAGCAGCTTGCAAGGGGGTCGGTTTGGCAATCAGCCCCAGCATTTT,CASSLQGGRFGNQPQHF,-,TRBV11-2,-,TRBJ1-5
TGCGCCAGCAGCGGACAGGGGGCGGAGGGCTATGGCTACACCTTC,CASSGQGAEGYGYTF,many,TRBV5-1,TRBD1,TRBJ1-2
TGCAGCGTTGCACCTAGACTAGCGGATTACAATGAGCAGTTCTTC,CSVAPRLADYNEQFF,many,TRBV29-1,TRBD2,TRBJ2-1
TGTGCCAGCAGCCCCCGGGACAGCATAAGCACAGATACGCAGTATTTT,CASSPRDSISTDTQYF,many,TRBV7-9,TRBD1,TRBJ2-3
TGTGCCAGCAACTTAATGCGGGACTCAGGGCAGCAGTACTTC,CASNLMRDSGQQYF,many,TRBV6-1,-,TRBJ2-7
TGTGCCAGCAGCTTGATGGGCGGAGATAATTCACCCCTCCACTTT,CASSLMGGDNSPLHF,many,TRBV12-3/TRBV12-4,-,TRBJ1-6
TGCGCCAGCAGCTCCGCCGCGGGCCCGGCGGGTGAAGCTTTCTTT,CASSSAAGPAGEAFF,-,TRBV5-1,-,TRBJ1-1
TGTGCCAGCAGCCAGAAATGGCGGGGGAGCACAGATACGCAGTATTTT,CASSQKWRGSTDTQYF,-,TRBV14,TRBD2,TRBJ2-3
TGTGCCAGCAGCCTCTCGATTGAGCAGTTCTTC,CASSLSIEQFF,many,TRBV7-2,-,TRBJ2-1
TGTGCCAGGCCCGGGCGGTTTAGCGCGGTCAAAAACATTCAGTACTTC,CARPGRFSAVKNIQYF,many,TRBV11-2,-,TRBJ2-4
TGTGCCAGCAGCCCCCGTCTAGGCCCAGGAAACACCATATATTTT,CASSPRLGPGNTIYF,many,TRBV9,-,TRBJ1-3
TGTGCCAGTAGCCTGGTGTGGGGCTCTGGAAACACCATATATTTT,CASSLVWGSGNTIYF,many,TRBV19,-,TRBJ1-3
TGCGCCAGCAGCGGCGGGACAGGGTACGATCAGCCCCAGCATTTT,CASSGGTGYDQPQHF,many,TRBV5-1,TRBD1,TRBJ1-5
TGTGCCAGCAGCCTGGGACAGGGGGGGAACACTGAAGCTTTCTTT,CASSLGQGGNTEAFF,-,TRBV7-9,TRBD1,TRBJ1-1
TGTGCCAGCAGGTGGGACGGCAATCAGCCCCAGCATTTT,CASRWDGNQPQHF,many,TRBV6-1,-,TRBJ1-5
TGTGCCAGCAGTTACACATGGACAGGGGCTATTACCTACGAGCAGTACTTC,CASSYTWTGAITYEQYF,-,TRBV6-2/TRBV6-3,TRBD1,TRBJ2-7
TGTGCCAGCAGCCGTGGAGGGGGACAGAGCAGTGTTGGCTACACCTTC,CASSRGGGQSSVGYTF,-,TRBV7-3,TRBD1,TRBJ1-2
TGTGCCAGCAGCGTAGTTAGTTCGACTAGCACAGATACGCAGTATTTT,CASSVVSSTSTDTQYF,many,TRBV9,-,TRBJ2-3
TGTGCCAGCAGTGCCGGCAGAGAGGGAAATAATTCACCCCTCCACTTT,CASSAGREGNNSPLHF,-,TRBV2,-,TRBJ1-6
TGTGCCAGCACTTTGCGGCGTGGGACGGGCTATGGCTACACCTTC,CASTLRRGTGYGYTF,many,TRBV19,-,TRBJ1-2
TGTGCCAGCAGTGCCTTTATGGGACTAGCGGGGACCTACGAGCAGTACTTC,CASSAFMGLAGTYEQYF,many,TRBV6-2/TRBV6-3,TRBD2,TRBJ2-7
TGCGCCAGCAAGGGTCCAGGGGTCTGTGGCTGCACCTTC,CASKGPGVCGCTF,-,TRBV5-1,-,TRBJ1-2
TGCGCCAGCAGCCTGCCCGAGTCTGAGGACAGGGGGAACTATGGCTACACCTTC,CASSLPESEDRGNYGYTF,many,TRBV4-1,TRBD1,TRBJ1-2
TGCGCCAGCAGGGCGGGCTCCTCGAGCTCCTACGAGCAGTACTTC,CASRAGSSSSYEQYF,many,TRBV5-1,-,TRBJ2-7
TGTGCCAGCTCACCGTATAGCGGGAGAAATGAGCAGTTCTTC,CASSPYSGRNEQFF,many,TRBV18,TRBD2,TRBJ2-1
TGTGGTTTGGATGGCTACACCTTC,CGLDGYTF,-,TRBV14,-,TRBJ1-2
TGTGCCAGCAGTGAATACAGGGGGCTATACTATGGCTACACCTTC,CASSEYRGLYYGYTF,once,TRBV25-1,TRBD1,TRBJ1-2
TGCAGTGCTCGACCCCCGGTGGGGGGGAGGGAGACCCAGTACTTC,CSARPPVGGRETQYF,-,TRBV20-1,TRBD2,TRBJ2-5
TGTGCCAGCAGCTTAGTCCCCGGTGAAAGCACAGATACGCAGTATTTT,CASSLVPGESTDTQYF,-,TRBV7-6,-,TRBJ2-3
TGTGCCAGCAGCTTAGGTTTATTAGTCATCGATAGCAATCAGCCCCAGCATTTT,CASSLGLLVIDSNQPQHF,many,TRBV7-8,-,TRBJ1-5
TGTGCCAGCCCCGGACCGAAACACGGGGGGCTGTTTTTT,CASPGPKHGGLFF,-,TRBV2,-,TRBJ2-2
TGTGCCAGCAGTTTGGAACAGCTTAACTATGGCTACACCTTC,CASSLEQLNYGYTF,many,TRBV28,-,TRBJ1-2
TGTGCCAGCAGCGCCCAGGTTAACTATGGCTACACCTTC,CASSAQVNYGYTF,many,TRBV7-9,-,TRBJ1-2
TGCAGTGCTATAGGGACAGTAGGTCCTAATGAAAAACTGTTTTTT,CSAIGTVGPNEKLFF,-,TRBV20-1,TRBD1,TRBJ1-4
TGTGCCAGCAGCTTGGATACGGGGGTTGAAGCTTTCTTT,CASSLDTGVEAFF,-,TRBV5-5,-,TRBJ1-1
TGTGCCAGCAGTCCTCGGGGGGCCGGGAGGGGAGGCTACACCTTC,CASSPRGAGRGGYTF,many,TRBV27,-,TRBJ1-2
TGCAGTGCTAGACCACAGGGGGTAAACACCATATATTTT,CSARPQGVNTIYF,-,TRBV20-1,TRBD1,TRBJ1-3
TGCGCCAGCAGCTTGGGGGGGGATCTCCAAGCCAAAAACATTCAGTACTTC,CASSLGGDLQAKNIQYF,-,TRBV5-1,-,TRBJ2-4
TGCGCCAGCAGCCAAGGGCAGGCAGGGGGCACGAACACTGAAGCTTTCTTT,CASSQGQAGGTNTEAFF,once,TRBV4-1,TRBD1,TRBJ1-1
TGTGCCAGCTCGCCATTGGGGTCTAACTATGGCTACACCTTC,CASSPLGSNYGYTF,-,TRBV25-1,-,TRBJ1-2